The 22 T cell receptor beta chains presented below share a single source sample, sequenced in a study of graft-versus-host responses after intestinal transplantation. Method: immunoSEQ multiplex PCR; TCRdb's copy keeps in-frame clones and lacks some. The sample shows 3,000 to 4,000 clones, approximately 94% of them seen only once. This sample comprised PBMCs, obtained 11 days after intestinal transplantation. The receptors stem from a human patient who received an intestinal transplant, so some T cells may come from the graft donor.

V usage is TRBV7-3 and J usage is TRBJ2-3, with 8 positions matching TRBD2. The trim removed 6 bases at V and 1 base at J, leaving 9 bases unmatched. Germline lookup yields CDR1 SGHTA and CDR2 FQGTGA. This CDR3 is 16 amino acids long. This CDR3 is CASSFLAGARTDTQYF. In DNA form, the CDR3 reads TGTGCCAGCAGTTTTCTAGCGGGTGCCCGCACAGATACGCAGTATTTT.

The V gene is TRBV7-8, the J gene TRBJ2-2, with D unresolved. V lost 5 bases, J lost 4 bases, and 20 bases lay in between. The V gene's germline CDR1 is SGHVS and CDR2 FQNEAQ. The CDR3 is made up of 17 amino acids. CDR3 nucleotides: TGTGCCAGCAGCACCAAAGCAGCGTACATCCTCACCGGGGAGCTGTTTTTT. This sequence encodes CASSTKAAYILTGELFF. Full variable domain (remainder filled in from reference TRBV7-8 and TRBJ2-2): GAGVSQSPRYKVAKRGQDVALRCDPISGHVSLFWYQQALGQGPEFLTYFQNEAQLDKSGLPSDRFFAERPEGSVSTLKIQRTQQEDSAVYLCASSTKAAYILTGELFFGEGSRLTVL.

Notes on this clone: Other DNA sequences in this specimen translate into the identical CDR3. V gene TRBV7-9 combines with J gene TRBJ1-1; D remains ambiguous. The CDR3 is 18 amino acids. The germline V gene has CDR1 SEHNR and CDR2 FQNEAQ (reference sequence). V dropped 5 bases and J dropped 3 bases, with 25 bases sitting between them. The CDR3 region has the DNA TGTGCCAGCAGCCCCTCGCGGGTCCCCGACCTCTTGTACACTGAAGCTTTCTTT. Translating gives CASSPSRVPDLLYTEAFF.

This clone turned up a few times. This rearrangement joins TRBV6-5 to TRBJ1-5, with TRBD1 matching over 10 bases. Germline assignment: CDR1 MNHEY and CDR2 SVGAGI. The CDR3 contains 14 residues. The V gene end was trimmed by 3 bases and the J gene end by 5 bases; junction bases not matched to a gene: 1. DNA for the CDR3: TGTGCCAGCAGTTATGGACAGGGGGATCAGCCCCAGCATTTT. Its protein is CASSYGQGDQPQHF.

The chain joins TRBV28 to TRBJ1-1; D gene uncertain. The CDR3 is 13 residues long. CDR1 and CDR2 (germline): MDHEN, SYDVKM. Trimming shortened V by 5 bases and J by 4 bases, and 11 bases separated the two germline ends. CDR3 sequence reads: CASSILLATEAFF. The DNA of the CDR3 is TGTGCCAGCAGTATCCTTTTGGCCACTGAAGCTTTCTTT.

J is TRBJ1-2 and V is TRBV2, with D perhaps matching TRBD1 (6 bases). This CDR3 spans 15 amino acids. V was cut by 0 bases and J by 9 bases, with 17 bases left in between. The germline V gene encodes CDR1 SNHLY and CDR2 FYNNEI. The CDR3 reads CASSEAGRGVWSYTF. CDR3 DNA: TGTGCCAGCAGTGAAGCGGGTAGGGGGGTCTGGAGCTACACCTTC.

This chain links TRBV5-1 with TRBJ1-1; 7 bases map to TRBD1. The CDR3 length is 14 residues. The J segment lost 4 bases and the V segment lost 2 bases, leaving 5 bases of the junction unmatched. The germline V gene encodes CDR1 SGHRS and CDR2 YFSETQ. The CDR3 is CASSLTQGSTEAFF. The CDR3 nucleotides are TGCGCCAGCAGCTTAACACAGGGGAGCACTGAAGCTTTCTTT.

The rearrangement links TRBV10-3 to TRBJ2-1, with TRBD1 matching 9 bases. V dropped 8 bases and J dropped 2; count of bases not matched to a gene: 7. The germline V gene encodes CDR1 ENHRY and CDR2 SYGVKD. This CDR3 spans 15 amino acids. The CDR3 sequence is CAIGLTGGAYNEQFF. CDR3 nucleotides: TGTGCCATCGGACTTACAGGGGGCGCCTACAATGAGCAGTTCTTC.

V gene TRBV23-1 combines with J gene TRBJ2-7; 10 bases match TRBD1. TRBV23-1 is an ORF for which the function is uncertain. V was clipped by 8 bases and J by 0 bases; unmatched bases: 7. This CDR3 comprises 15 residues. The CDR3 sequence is CASAEGQGVSYEQYF. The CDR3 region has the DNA TGCGCCAGCGCCGAAGGACAGGGGGTCTCCTACGAGCAGTACTTC.

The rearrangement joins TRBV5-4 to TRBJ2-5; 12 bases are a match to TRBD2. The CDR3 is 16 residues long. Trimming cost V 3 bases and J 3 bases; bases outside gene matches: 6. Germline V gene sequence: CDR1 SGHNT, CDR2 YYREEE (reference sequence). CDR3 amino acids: CASSSPWTSGEETQYF. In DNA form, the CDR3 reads TGTGCCAGCAGCTCACCTTGGACTAGCGGGGAAGAGACCCAGTACTTC.

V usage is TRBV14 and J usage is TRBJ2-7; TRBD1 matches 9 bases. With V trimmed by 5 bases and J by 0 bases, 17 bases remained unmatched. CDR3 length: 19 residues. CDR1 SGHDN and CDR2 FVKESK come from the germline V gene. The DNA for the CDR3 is TGTGCCAGCAGCAGGGGATCGGGACAGGGCTCGCCTCCCTCCTACGAGCAGTACTTC. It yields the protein CASSRGSGQGSPPSYEQYF. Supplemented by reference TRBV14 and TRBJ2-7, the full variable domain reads EAGVTQFPSHSVIEKGQTVTLRCDPISGHDNLYWYRRVMGKEIKFLLHFVKESKQDESGMPNNRFLAERTGGTYSTLKVQPAELEDSGVYFCASSRGSGQGSPPSYEQYFGPGTRLTVT.

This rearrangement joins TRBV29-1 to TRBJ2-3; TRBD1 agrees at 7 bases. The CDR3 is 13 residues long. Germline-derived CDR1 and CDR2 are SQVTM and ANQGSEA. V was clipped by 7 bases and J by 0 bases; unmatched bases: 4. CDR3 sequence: CSADRESTDTQYF. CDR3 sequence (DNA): TGCAGCGCCGACAGGGAGAGCACAGATACGCAGTATTTT.

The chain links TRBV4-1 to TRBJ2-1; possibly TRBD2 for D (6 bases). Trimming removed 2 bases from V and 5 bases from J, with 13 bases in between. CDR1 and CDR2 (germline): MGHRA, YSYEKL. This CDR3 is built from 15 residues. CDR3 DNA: TGCGCCAGCAGCCAATCGGGCGGGGCCAACAATGAGCAGTTCTTC. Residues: CASSQSGGANNEQFF.

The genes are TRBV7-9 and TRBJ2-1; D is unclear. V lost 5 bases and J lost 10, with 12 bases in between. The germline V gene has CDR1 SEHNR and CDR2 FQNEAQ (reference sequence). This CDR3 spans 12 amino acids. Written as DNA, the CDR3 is TGTGCCAGCAGCCCGATCGGATCCGAGCAGTTCTTC. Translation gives CASSPIGSEQFF.

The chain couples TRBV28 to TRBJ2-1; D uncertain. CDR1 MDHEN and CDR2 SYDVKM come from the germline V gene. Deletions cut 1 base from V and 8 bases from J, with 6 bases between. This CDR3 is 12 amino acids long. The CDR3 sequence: CASSLFPDEQFF. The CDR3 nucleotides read TGTGCCAGCAGTTTATTTCCGGATGAGCAGTTCTTC. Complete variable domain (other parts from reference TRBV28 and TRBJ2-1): DVKVTQSSRYLVKRTGEKVFLECVQDMDHENMFWYRQDPGLGLRLIYFSYDVKMKEKGDIPEGYSVSREKKERFSLILESASTNQTSMYLCASSLFPDEQFFGPGTRLTVL.

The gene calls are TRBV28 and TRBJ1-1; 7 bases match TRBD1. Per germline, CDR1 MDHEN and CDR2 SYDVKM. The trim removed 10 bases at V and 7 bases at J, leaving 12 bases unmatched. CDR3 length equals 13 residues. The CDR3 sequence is CATMDRLTGEAFF. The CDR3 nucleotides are TGTGCCACCATGGACAGGCTAACGGGTGAAGCTTTCTTT.

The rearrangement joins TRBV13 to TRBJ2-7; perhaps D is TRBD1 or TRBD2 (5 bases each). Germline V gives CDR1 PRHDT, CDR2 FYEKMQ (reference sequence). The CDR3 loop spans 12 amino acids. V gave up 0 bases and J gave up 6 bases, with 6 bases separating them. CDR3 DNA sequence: TGTGCCAGCAGCTTAGGGGGACGCGAGCAGTACTTC. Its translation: CASSLGGREQYF.

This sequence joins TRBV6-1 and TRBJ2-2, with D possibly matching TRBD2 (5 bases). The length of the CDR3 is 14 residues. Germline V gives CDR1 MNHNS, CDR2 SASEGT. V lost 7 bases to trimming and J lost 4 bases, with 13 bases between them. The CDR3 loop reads CASNIRESTGELFF. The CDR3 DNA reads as TGTGCCAGCAACATAAGGGAGTCCACCGGGGAGCTGTTTTTT.

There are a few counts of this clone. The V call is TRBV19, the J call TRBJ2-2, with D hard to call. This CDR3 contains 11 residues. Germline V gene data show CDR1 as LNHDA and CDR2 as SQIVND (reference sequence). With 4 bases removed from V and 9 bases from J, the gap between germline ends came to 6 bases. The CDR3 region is CASSKAWELFF. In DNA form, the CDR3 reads TGTGCCAGTAGTAAGGCCTGGGAGCTGTTTTTT.

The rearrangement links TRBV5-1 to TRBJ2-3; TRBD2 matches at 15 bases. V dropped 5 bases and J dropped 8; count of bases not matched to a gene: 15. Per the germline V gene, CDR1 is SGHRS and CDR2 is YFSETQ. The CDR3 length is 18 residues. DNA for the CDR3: TGCGCCAGCAGTTCCGGACTAGCGGGAGGGTTCCGCACTCTTACGCAGTATTTT. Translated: CASSSGLAGGFRTLTQYF.

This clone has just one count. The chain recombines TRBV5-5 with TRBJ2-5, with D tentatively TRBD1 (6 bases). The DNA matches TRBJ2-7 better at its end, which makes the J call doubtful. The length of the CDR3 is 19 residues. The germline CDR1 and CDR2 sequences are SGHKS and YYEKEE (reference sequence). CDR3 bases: TGTGCCAGCAGCTTGGTCTATGACAGGTCTCCTTTTGTGCGGTACGAGCAGTACTTC. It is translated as CASSLVYDRSPFVRYEQYF.

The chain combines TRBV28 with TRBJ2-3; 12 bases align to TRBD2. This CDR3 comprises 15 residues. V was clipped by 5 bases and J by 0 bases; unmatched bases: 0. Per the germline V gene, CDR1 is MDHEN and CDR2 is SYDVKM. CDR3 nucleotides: TGTGCCAGCAGTGGACTAGCGGGAAGCACAGATACGCAGTATTTT. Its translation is CASSGLAGSTDTQYF.